The clone carrying this T cell receptor beta chain appeared a single time. Its target is unknown. These data belong to a study of shared clonotypes between healthy human individuals. Study-level findings and limits: Non-shared clonotypes showed lower generation probabilities than clonotypes common to all four donors. Only blood samples were collected, and tissue repertoires likely differ.

Germline V gives CDR1 LNHDA, CDR2 SQIVND (reference sequence). The V and J ends lost 10 bases and 8 bases, in that order; junction bases with no gene match: 8. The CDR3 loop spans 12 amino acids. Generated by immunoSEQ multiplex PCR, the TCRdb table keeps only in-frame clones and is missing some. The repertoire holds 700,000 or so clones, with about three quarters as singletons. The donors were adults (healthy and HIV-negative) with no recent acute infections or vaccinations. The chain links TRBV19 to TRBJ1-2; 9 nucleotides align to TRBD1. The clonotype was recovered from a woman in her twenties or thirties in good health. The specimen was memory CD4+ T cells sorted from blood. Subset given: CD45RA-negative fraction. The CDR3 nucleotides read TGTGCCACCCGGCAGACAGGGGGAGGCTACACCTTC. Amino acids: CATRQTGGGYTF. The full variable domain, rest sourced from reference TRBV19 and TRBJ1-2, is DGGITQSPKYLFRKEGQNVTLSCEQNLNHDAMYWYRQDPGQGLRLIYYSQIVNDFQKGDIAEGYSVSREKKESFPLTVTSAQKNPTAFYLCATRQTGGGYTFGSGTRLTVV.